Here is one TCR beta chain with its context. PCR employed 60 Vbeta and 13 Jbeta primers. The repertoire was sequenced with immunoSEQ multiplex PCR; TCRdb's copy has only in-frame clones and lacks some. The data show over 150,000 clones, about 68% seen once. The data derive from a study of cytomegalovirus exposure and HLA in healthy donors. The CDR3 has 14 amino acids. Germline values: CDR1 ENHRY, CDR2 SYGVKD. V gave up 9 bases and J gave up 1 base, with 14 bases separating them. The sequenced sample was PBMCs. V is TRBV10-3 and J is TRBJ2-3, with TRBD2 as a possible D gene (6 bases). This TCR came from a young man in good health and CMV-seronegative. CDR3 bases: TGTGCCATTGTAGCTAGCGTCGGCACAGATACGCAGTATTTT. This encodes CAIVASVGTDTQYF.